A single sample gave rise to the 16 T cell receptor beta chains below, sequenced in a study of T cell repertoires in cytomegalovirus infection. Antigens of these TCRs are unknown. MiXCR, applied by TCRdb to the reads, yields one record per CDR3 protein. This sample has about 830,000 distinct CDR3 sequences; less than 35% occur once, and the top ten carry around 12%. Sequenced material: cultured CD8+ T cells from PBMCs, taken from culture after CMV antigen stimulation. The source of these receptors is a human donor in good health (CMV status not recorded). Some clones in this sample may be carry-over from other donors' samples.

In this sample, this clonotype turned up many times. The chain has TRBV7-2 and TRBJ2-7; 10 bases are shared with TRBD2. CDR1 and CDR2 (germline): SGHTA, FQGNSA. CDR3 size: 15 residues. V lost 3 bases and J lost 4; bases outside the gene matches: 6. The CDR3 nucleotides are TGTGCCAGCAGCTTTAGCGGGGGGCCGACTTACGAGCAGTACTTC. This encodes CASSFSGGPTYEQYF.

The sample holds many counts of this clonotype. The chain joins TRBV7-2 to TRBJ2-7; no firm D call. The CDR3 sequence is 13 residues long. Trimming removed 1 base at V and 4 bases at J, with 8 bases between. Germline loops: CDR1 SGHTA, CDR2 FQGNSA. The CDR3 coding sequence is TGTGCCAGCAGCTTAGAGATGGATTACGAGCAGTACGTC. Translating it yields CASSLEMDYEQYV.

This clonotype was counted between two and nine times. The chain recombines TRBV12-5 with TRBJ1-5; tentatively, D is TRBD1 (5 bases). V shed 7 bases and J shed 4 bases, with 11 bases lying between them. CDR1 is LGHNT and CDR2 is FRNRAP in the germline V gene. This CDR3 spans 13 amino acids. The CDR3 here is CASALGTNQPQHF. DNA for the CDR3: TGTGCTAGTGCCCTAGGGACGAATCAGCCCCAGCATTTT.

The V gene is TRBV27, the J gene TRBJ1-2; 8 bases align to TRBD1. Per germline, CDR1 MNHEY and CDR2 SMNVEV (reference sequence). V lost 7 bases and J lost 5; bases outside the gene matches: 9. The CDR3 loop spans 14 amino acids. CDR3: CASKTSGGGYGYTF. The DNA of the CDR3 is TGTGCCAGCAAAACCTCAGGGGGCGGGTATGGCTACACCTTC.

This clonotype was counted a few times. V is TRBV7-9 and J is TRBJ2-5, with TRBD1 identical over 9 bases. V trimming: 7 bases; J trimming: 5 bases; junction bases outside the gene matches: 5. CDR1 and CDR2 (germline): SEHNR, FQNEAQ (reference sequence). This CDR3 comprises 13 residues. CDR3 nucleotide sequence: TGTGCCAGCAAACAGGGGGCGCGGGAGACCCAGTACTTC. Amino acids: CASKQGARETQYF.

J is TRBJ1-5 and V is TRBV15; D unclear. V was pared by 0 bases and J by 3 bases, with 9 bases between. Germline V gene sequence: CDR1 LNHNV, CDR2 YYDKDF (reference sequence). The CDR3 consists of 15 residues. The CDR3 reads CATSRDRGDNQPQHF. Written as DNA, the CDR3 is TGTGCCACCAGCAGAGATCGGGGAGACAATCAGCCCCAGCATTTT.

This clonotype was detected ten times or more. The CDR3 loop reads CASSFGAVGGTGELFF. CDR3 nucleotides: TGTGCCAGCAGCTTTGGTGCGGTGGGGGGGACCGGGGAGCTGTTTTTT. This chain links TRBV7-8 with TRBJ2-2; 7 bases line up with TRBD2. With 3 bases clipped from V and 5 bases from J, the junction kept 9 bases outside the gene matches. The V gene's germline CDR1 is SGHVS and CDR2 FQNEAQ. The CDR3 sequence is 16 residues long.

This rearrangement joins TRBV27 to TRBJ1-1; possibly TRBD1 for D (6 bases). This CDR3 is 13 amino acids long. Germline V CDR1 and CDR2: MNHEY, SMNVEV (reference sequence). Trimming removed 8 bases at V and 2 bases at J, with 12 bases between. CDR3 in DNA: TGTGCCAGCGGTCAGGGGCCAAACACTGAAGCTTTCTTT. It yields the protein CASGQGPNTEAFF.

This chain joins TRBV7-3 and TRBJ1-2, with D uncertain. Germline assignment: CDR1 SGHTA and CDR2 FQGTGA. The CDR3 loop spans 12 amino acids. V was cut by 2 bases and J by 4 bases, with 5 bases left in between. The CDR3 DNA follows: TGTGCCAGCAGCTTAGAGTTCTATGGCTACACCTTC. Translated: CASSLEFYGYTF.

The chain carries TRBV7-9 and TRBJ2-3; weak D call: TRBD2 (7 bases). This CDR3 is built from 15 residues. Germline CDR1 is SEHNR and CDR2 is FQNEAQ (reference sequence). V gave up 5 bases and J gave up 4 bases, with 16 bases separating them. CDR3 loop: CASSPPRGASDTQYF. The CDR3 DNA follows: TGTGCCAGCAGCCCCCCACGGGGGGCCTCAGATACGCAGTATTTT. Filled out from reference TRBV7-9 and TRBJ2-3, the complete variable domain reads DTGVSQNPRHKITKRGQNVTFRCDPISEHNRLYWYRQTLGQGPEFLTYFQNEAQLEKSRLLSDRFSAERPKGSFSTLEIQRTEQGDSAMYLCASSPPRGASDTQYFGPGTRLTVL.

This chain connects TRBV11-2 to TRBJ2-7, with D perhaps matching TRBD1 or TRBD2 (5 bases each). This CDR3 has 15 amino acids. Trimming shortened V by 1 base and J by 3 bases, and 13 bases separated the two germline ends. The germline gives CDR1 SGHAT, CDR2 FQNNGV. CDR3 bases: TGTGCCAGCAGCTTAGGGGACCCGGAGTTCTACGAGCAGTACGTC. Protein: CASSLGDPEFYEQYV.

V is TRBV12-3 or TRBV12-4 and J is TRBJ1-5; D gene unclear. V lost 4 bases to trimming and J lost 3 bases, with 7 bases between them. CDR3 length equals 13 residues. CDR3 amino acids: CASSWGPNQPQHF. The CDR3, as DNA: TGTGCCAGCAGTTGGGGTCCCAATCAGCCCCAGCATTTT.

The chain carries TRBV5-6 and TRBJ2-7; no firm D call. Trimming shortened V by 6 bases and J by 1 base, and 8 bases separated the two germline ends. The CDR3 loop spans 12 amino acids. Germline-derived CDR1 and CDR2 are SGHDT and YYEEEE. CDR3 loop: CASTDGSYEQYV. The DNA of the CDR3 is TGTGCCAGCACGGACGGGTCCTACGAGCAGTACGTC.

The chain recombines TRBV24-1 with TRBJ2-7; 8 bases align to TRBD1. Losses at the gene ends were 0 bases for V and 1 base for J; bases not matched to a gene: 4. This CDR3 has 16 amino acids. Germline assignment: CDR1 KGHDR and CDR2 SFDVKD. The CDR3 DNA reads as TGTGCCACCAGTGATTTGGCAGGGGGCTATTCCTACGAGCAGTACGTC. Its translation is CATSDLAGGYSYEQYV.

This clonotype was seen repeatedly, ten times or more. The CDR3 loop reads CASSLGSGTGGEQYF. The CDR3, as DNA: TGTGCCAGCAGCCTAGGGTCCGGGACAGGGGGCGAGCAGTACTTC. The chain employs TRBV7-8 and TRBJ2-7; 11 bases agree with TRBD1. CDR1 SGHVS and CDR2 FQNEAQ come from the germline V gene. Trimming cost V 5 bases and J 6 bases; bases outside gene matches: 9. This CDR3 is 15 amino acids long.

This clonotype has more than one count but fewer than ten. V gene TRBV12-3 or TRBV12-4 combines with J gene TRBJ1-6; D is possibly TRBD1 (5 bases). The CDR3 is 14 residues long. Trimming removed 3 bases from V and 8 bases from J, with 11 bases in between. CDR3 bases: TGTGCCAGCAGTTTGAGAGGGGTGGATTCACCCCTCCACTTT. Residues: CASSLRGVDSPLHF.